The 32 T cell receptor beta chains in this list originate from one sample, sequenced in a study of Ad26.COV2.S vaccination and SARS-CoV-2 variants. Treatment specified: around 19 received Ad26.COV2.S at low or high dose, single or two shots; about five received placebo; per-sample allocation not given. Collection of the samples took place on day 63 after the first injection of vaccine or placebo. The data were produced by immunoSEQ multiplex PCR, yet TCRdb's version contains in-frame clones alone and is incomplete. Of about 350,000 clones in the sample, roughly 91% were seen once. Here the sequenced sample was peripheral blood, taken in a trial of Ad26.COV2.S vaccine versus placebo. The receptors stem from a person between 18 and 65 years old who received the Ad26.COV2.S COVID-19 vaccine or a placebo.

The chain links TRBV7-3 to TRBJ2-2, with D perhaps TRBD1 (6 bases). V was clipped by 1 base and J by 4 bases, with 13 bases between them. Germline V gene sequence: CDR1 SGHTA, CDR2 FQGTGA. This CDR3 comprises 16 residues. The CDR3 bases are TGTGCCAGCAGCTTAAGTCGGCAAGGGGGCACCGGGGAGCTGTTTTTT. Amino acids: CASSLSRQGGTGELFF.

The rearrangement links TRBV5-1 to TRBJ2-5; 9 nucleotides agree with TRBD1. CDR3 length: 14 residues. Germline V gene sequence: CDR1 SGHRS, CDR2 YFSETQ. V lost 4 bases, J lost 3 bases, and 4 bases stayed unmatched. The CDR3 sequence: CASSTRTGEETQYF. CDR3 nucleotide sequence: TGCGCCAGCAGCACCCGGACAGGGGAAGAGACCCAGTACTTC.

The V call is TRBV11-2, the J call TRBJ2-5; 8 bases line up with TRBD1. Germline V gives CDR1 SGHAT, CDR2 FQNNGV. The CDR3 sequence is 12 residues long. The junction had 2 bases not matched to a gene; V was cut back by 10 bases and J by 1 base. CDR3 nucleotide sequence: TGTGCCATCGACAGGGGCCAAGAGACCCAGTACTTC. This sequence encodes CAIDRGQETQYF.

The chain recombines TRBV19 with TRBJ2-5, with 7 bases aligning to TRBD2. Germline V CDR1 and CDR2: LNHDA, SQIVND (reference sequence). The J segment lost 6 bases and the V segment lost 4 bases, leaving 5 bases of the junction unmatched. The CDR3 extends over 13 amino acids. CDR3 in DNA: TGTGCCAGTAGTAAAGAGGGAGGGAAGACCCAGTACTTC. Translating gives CASSKEGGKTQYF. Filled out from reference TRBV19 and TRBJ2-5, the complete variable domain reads DGGITQSPKYLFRKEGQNVTLSCEQNLNHDAMYWYRQDPGQGLRLIYYSQIVNDFQKGDIAEGYSVSREKKESFPLTVTSAQKNPTAFYLCASSKEGGKTQYFGPGTRLLVL.

The CDR3: CATSTGRNTEAFF. CDR3 coding DNA: TGTGCCACCAGCACTGGACGGAACACTGAAGCTTTCTTT. The chain has TRBV15 and TRBJ1-1; D not resolved. Germline lookup yields CDR1 LNHNV and CDR2 YYDKDF (reference sequence). The V end lost 4 bases, the J end lost 1 base, and 7 bases lay between the germline ends. The CDR3 extends over 13 amino acids.

CDR3 residues: CASSEDSSGNNEQFF. CDR3 coding DNA: TGTGCCAGCAGTGAAGACTCTAGCGGGAACAATGAGCAGTTCTTC. The V gene is TRBV2, the J gene TRBJ2-1; the match to TRBD2 covers 9 bases. This CDR3 contains 15 residues. V was clipped by 1 base and J by 5 bases; unmatched bases: 3. Germline lookup yields CDR1 SNHLY and CDR2 FYNNEI.

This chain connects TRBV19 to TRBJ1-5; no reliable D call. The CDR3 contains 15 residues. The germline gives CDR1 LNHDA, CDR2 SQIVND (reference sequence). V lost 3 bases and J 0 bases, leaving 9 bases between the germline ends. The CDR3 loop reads CASSIAYYSNQPQHF. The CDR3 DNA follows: TGTGCCAGTAGTATTGCGTACTATAGCAATCAGCCCCAGCATTTT.

In DNA, the CDR3 is TGTGCCAGCACCACCGTCCAGGGGACAGACTATGGCTACACCTTC. This codes for CASTTVQGTDYGYTF. The rearrangement joins TRBV28 to TRBJ1-2, with 7 nucleotides matching TRBD1. CDR1 and CDR2 (germline): MDHEN, SYDVKM. After removal of 7 bases from V and 3 bases from J, the junction contained 11 bases not matched to a gene. The CDR3 loop spans 15 amino acids.

The CDR3 DNA sequence: TGCGCCAGCAGCTTGTTTCAACCGGGACTCCTCGCAGATACGCAGTATTTT. Protein: CASSLFQPGLLADTQYF. The V call is TRBV5-1, the J call TRBJ2-3, with TRBD2 as a possible D gene (6 bases). This CDR3 region has 17 residues. The germline V gene encodes CDR1 SGHRS and CDR2 YFSETQ. V was pared by 1 base and J by 4 bases, with 19 bases between.

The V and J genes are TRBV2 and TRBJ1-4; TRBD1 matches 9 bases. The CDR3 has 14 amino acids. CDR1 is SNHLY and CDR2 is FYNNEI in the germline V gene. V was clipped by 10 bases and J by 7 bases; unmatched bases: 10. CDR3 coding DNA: TGTGCCACCAGACTACAGGGGGCCGGTGAAAAACTGTTTTTT. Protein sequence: CATRLQGAGEKLFF.

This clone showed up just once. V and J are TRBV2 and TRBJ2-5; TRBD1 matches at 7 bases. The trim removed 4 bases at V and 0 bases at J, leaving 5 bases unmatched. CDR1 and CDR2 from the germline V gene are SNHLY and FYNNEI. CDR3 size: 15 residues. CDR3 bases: TGTGCCAGCAGTGCGGACAGGCGACACCAAGAGACCCAGTACTTC. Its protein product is CASSADRRHQETQYF.

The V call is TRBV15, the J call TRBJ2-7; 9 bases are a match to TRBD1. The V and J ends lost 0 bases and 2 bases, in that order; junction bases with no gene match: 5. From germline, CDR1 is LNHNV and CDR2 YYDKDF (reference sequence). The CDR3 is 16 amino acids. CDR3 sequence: CATSREGTGRTYEQYF. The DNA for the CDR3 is TGTGCCACCAGCAGAGAAGGGACAGGGAGGACCTACGAGCAGTACTTC.

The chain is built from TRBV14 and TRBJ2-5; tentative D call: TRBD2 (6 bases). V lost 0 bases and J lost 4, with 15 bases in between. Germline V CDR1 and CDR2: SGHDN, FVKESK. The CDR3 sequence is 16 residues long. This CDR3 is CASSQDLGGVPETQYF. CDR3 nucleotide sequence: TGTGCCAGCAGCCAAGATCTAGGCGGGGTCCCAGAGACCCAGTACTTC.

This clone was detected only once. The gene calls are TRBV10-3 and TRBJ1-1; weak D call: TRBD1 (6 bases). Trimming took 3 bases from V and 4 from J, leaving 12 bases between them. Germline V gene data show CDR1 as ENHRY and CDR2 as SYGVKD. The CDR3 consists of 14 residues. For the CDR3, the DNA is TGTGCCATCAGTGACACAGGGATAAGCACTGAAGCTTTCTTT. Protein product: CAISDTGISTEAFF.

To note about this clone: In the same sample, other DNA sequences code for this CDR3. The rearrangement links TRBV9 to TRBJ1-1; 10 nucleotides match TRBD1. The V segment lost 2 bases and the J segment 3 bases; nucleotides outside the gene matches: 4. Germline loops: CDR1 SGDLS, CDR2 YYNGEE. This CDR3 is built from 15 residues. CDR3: CASSVSGTGDTEAFF. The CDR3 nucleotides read TGTGCCAGCAGCGTTTCCGGGACAGGGGACACTGAAGCTTTCTTT.

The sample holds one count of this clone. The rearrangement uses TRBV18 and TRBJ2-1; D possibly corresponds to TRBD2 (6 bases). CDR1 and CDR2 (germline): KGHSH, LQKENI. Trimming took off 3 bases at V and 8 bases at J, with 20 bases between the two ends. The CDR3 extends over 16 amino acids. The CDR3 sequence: CASSPKRSLTGDEQFF. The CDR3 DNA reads TGTGCCAGCTCACCGAAAAGGTCCCTCACGGGAGATGAGCAGTTCTTC.

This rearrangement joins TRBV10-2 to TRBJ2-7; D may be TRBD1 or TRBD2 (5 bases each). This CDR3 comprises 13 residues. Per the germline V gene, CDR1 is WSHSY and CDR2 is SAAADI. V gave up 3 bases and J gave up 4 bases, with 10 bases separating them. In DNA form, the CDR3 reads TGCGCCAGCAGTGAAGGAGAGGGGTACGAGCAGTACTTC. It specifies CASSEGEGYEQYF.

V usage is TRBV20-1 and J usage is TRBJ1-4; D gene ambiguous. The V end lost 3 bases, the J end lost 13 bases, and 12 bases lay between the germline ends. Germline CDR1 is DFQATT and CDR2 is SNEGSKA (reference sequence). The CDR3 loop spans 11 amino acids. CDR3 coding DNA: TGCAGTGCTAGCACTAAGCAACTACTGTTTTTT. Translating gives CSASTKQLLFF.

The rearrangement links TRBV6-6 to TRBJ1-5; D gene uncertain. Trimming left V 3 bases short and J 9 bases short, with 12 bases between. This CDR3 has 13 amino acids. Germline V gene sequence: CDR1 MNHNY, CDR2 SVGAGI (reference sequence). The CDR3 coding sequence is TGTGCCAGCAGTTATGAAAGTGGAGGGCCCCAGCATTTT. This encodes CASSYESGGPQHF.

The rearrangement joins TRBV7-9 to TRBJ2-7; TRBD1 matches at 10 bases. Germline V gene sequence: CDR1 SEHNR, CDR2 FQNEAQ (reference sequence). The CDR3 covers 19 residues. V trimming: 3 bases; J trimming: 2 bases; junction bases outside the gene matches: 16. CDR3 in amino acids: CASSFPGQGIGGLTYEQYF. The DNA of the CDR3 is TGTGCCAGCAGCTTCCCGGGACAGGGGATCGGGGGGCTGACCTACGAGCAGTACTTC. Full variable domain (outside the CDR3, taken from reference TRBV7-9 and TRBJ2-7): DTGVSQNPRHKITKRGQNVTFRCDPISEHNRLYWYRQTLGQGPEFLTYFQNEAQLEKSRLLSDRFSAERPKGSFSTLEIQRTEQGDSAMYLCASSFPGQGIGGLTYEQYFGPGTRLTVT.

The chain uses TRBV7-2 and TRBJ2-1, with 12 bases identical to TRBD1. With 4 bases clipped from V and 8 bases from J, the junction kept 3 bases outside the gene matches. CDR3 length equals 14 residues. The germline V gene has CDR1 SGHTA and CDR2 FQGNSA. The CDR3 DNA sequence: TGTGCCAGCAGCTCGGGGACAGGGGGCGATGAGCAGTTCTTC. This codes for CASSSGTGGDEQFF.

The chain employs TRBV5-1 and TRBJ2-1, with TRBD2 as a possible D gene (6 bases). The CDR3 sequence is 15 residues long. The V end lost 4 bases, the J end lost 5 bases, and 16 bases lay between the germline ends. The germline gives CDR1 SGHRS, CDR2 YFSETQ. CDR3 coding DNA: TGCGCCAGCAGCGCCCTAGCGAGAAGCAACAATGAGCAGTTCTTC. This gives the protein CASSALARSNNEQFF.

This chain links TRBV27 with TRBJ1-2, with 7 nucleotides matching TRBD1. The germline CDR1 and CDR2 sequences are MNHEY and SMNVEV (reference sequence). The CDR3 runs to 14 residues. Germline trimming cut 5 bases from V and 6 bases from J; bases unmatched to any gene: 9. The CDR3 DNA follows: TGTGCCAGCAGTCTAACACAGGGGTCGGATGGCTACACCTTC. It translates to CASSLTQGSDGYTF.

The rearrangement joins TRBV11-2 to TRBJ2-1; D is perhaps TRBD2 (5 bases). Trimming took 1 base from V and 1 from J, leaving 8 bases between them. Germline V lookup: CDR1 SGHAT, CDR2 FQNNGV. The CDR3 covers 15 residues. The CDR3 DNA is TGTGCCAGCAGCTTAGGAGCGGATTCCTACAATGAGCAGTTCTTC. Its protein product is CASSLGADSYNEQFF. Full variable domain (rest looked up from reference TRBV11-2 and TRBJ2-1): EAGVAQSPRYKIIEKRQSVAFWCNPISGHATLYWYQQILGQGPKLLIQFQNNGVVDDSQLPKDRFSAERLKGVDSTLKIQPAKLEDSAVYLCASSLGADSYNEQFFGPGTRLTVL.

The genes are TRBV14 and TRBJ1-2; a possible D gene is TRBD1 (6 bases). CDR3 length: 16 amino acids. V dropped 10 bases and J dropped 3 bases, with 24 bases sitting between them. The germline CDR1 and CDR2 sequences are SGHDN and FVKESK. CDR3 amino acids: CANYPRDRLAYYGYTF. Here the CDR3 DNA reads TGTGCCAACTATCCCCGTGACAGGCTGGCTTACTATGGCTACACCTTC.

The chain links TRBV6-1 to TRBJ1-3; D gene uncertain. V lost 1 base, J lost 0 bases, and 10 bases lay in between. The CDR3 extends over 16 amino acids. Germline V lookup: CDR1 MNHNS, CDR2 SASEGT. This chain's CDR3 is CASSEVFSYSGNTIYF. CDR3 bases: TGTGCCAGCAGTGAAGTTTTTAGTTACTCTGGAAACACCATATATTTT.

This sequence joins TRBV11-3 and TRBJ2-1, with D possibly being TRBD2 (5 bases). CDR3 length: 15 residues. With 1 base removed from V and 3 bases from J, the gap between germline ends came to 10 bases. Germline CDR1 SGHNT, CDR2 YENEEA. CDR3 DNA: TGTGCCAGCAGCTTAGGAGCGGCGGGCTACAATGAGCAGTTCTTC. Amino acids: CASSLGAAGYNEQFF.

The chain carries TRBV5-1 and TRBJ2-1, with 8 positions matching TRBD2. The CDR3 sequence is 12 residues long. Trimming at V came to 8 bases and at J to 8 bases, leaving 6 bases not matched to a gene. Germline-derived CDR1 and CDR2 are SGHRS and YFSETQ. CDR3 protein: CASGLARHEQFF. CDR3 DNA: TGCGCCAGTGGACTAGCTAGGCATGAGCAGTTCTTC.

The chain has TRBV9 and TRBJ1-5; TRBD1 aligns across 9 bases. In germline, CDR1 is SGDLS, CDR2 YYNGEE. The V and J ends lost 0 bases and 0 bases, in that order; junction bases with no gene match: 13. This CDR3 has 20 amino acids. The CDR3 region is CASSVESGTGLPLSNQPQHF. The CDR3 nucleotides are TGTGCCAGCAGCGTAGAAAGTGGGACAGGGCTTCCTCTTAGCAATCAGCCCCAGCATTTT.

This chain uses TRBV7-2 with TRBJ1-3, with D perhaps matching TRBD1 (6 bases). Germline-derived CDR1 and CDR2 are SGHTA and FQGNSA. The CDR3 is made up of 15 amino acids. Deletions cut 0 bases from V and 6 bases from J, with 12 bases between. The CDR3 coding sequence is TGTGCCAGCAGCTTAGCTTTGGCAGGGGCAAACACCATATATTTT. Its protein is CASSLALAGANTIYF.

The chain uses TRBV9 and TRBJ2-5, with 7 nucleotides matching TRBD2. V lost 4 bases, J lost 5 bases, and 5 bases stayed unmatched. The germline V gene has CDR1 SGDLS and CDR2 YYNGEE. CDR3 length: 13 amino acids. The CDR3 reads CASSPAGGETQYF. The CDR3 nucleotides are TGTGCCAGCAGCCCCGCCGGGGGGGAGACCCAGTACTTC.

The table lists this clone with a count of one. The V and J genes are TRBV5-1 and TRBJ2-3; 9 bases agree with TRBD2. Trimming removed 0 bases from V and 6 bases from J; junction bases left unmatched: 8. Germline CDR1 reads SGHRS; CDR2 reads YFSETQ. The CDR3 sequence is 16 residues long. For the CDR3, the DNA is TGCGCCAGCAGCTTGGCCGATAGCGGGGGCCCCGATACGCAGTATTTT. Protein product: CASSLADSGGPDTQYF.